The clone carrying this T cell receptor (beta chain) has only a few counts. This sample was included in a study of blood T cell repertoires in COVID-19. The V gene's germline CDR1 is SGHRS and CDR2 YFSETQ. This CDR3 has 15 amino acids. Trimming removed 6 bases from V and 5 bases from J; junction bases left unmatched: 10. The table came from immunoSEQ multiplex PCR; TCRdb's copy has only in-frame clones and leaves some out. The table includes under 200,000 clones, about 86% detected once. The receptor comes from a human donor with acute or convalescent COVID-19. The donor label of this sample is uncertain. The specimen sequenced was peripheral blood. The chain combines TRBV5-1 with TRBJ2-2; 7 bases agree with TRBD1. The CDR3: CASTLDRKETGELFF. Written as DNA, the CDR3 is TGCGCCAGCACCCTGGACAGGAAGGAAACCGGGGAGCTGTTTTTT.